The next 5 T cell receptor beta chains were all read from a single sample in a study of blood T cell repertoires in COVID-19. Using immunoSEQ multiplex PCR, the repertoire was profiled, and TCRdb retains in-frame clones only, with some absent. This table has around 360,000 clones, around 87% appearing once. The specimen was peripheral blood. The receptors shown here come from a woman aged 25 to 39 with COVID-19, enrolled during active disease.

This sequence joins TRBV4-1 and TRBJ2-5, with 8 nucleotides matching TRBD1. V shed 2 bases and J 5 bases; nucleotides not matched to a gene: 4. The CDR3 is made up of 14 amino acids. Germline lookup yields CDR1 MGHRA and CDR2 YSYEKL. CDR3 sequence reads: CASSQSRGPETQYF. The CDR3 region has the DNA TGCGCCAGCAGCCAAAGCAGGGGGCCTGAGACCCAGTACTTC.

V is TRBV2 and J is TRBJ2-7, with TRBD2 identical over 9 bases. Trimming took 6 bases from V and 3 from J; bases not matched to a gene: 6. Germline CDR1 reads SNHLY; CDR2 reads FYNNEI. There are 14 residues in the CDR3. The CDR3 nucleotides are TGTGCCAGCAGGGGAGCGGGAGGAGTCTACGAGCAGTACTTC. Amino acid sequence: CASRGAGGVYEQYF.

The chain uses TRBV28 and TRBJ2-1; 15 bases match TRBD2. Per germline, CDR1 MDHEN and CDR2 SYDVKM. The CDR3 covers 17 residues. V shed 11 bases and J 4 bases; nucleotides not matched to a gene: 12. The CDR3 coding sequence is TGTGCCTCATCCTACGGAGGGACTAGCGGGAGGTACAATGAGCAGTTCTTC. As protein: CASSYGGTSGRYNEQFF.

V is TRBV10-3 and J is TRBJ2-7; 7 positions agree with TRBD2. V lost 0 bases, J lost 6 bases, and 2 bases stayed unmatched. CDR1 and CDR2 (germline): ENHRY, SYGVKD. This CDR3 is built from 13 residues. CDR3: CAISESSGGEQYF. In DNA form, the CDR3 reads TGTGCCATCAGTGAGTCGTCGGGGGGCGAGCAGTACTTC.

V usage is TRBV9 and J usage is TRBJ2-5; D call uncertain. The CDR3 sequence is 16 residues long. The germline V and J ends were trimmed by 4 bases and 4 bases, with 20 bases remaining between them. Per germline, CDR1 SGDLS and CDR2 YYNGEE. DNA of the CDR3: TGTGCCAGCAGCCCCCAAGTCTCCACAGTTCCAGAGACCCAGTACTTC. Its translation: CASSPQVSTVPETQYF.